The 23 T cell receptor beta chains below were found in one sample sequenced in a study of brain metastases from non-small cell lung cancer. The repertoire was sequenced with immunoSEQ multiplex PCR; TCRdb's copy has only in-frame clones and lacks some. The sample holds about 1,800 clones, 80% to 85% seen once. Source material: primary lung tumor tissue. These receptors all stem from a donor aged 40 or over with non-small cell lung cancer.

This clone was detected only once. The rearrangement joins TRBV19 to TRBJ2-1; 8 bases are a match to TRBD2. Germline V lookup: CDR1 LNHDA, CDR2 SQIVND (reference sequence). The CDR3 consists of 13 residues. In DNA form, the CDR3 reads TGTGAGGTCCGCGGGGGGCTTAGGAATGAGCAGTTCTTC. Translating gives CEVRGGLRNEQFF. The variable domain in full, with the rest retrieved from reference TRBV19 and TRBJ2-1, is DGGITQSPKYLFRKEGQNVTLSCEQNLNHDAMYWYRQDPGQGLRLIYYSQIVNDFQKGDIAEGYSVSREKKESFPLTVTSAQKNPTAFYLCEVRGGLRNEQFFGPGTRLTVL.

The gene calls are TRBV6-1 and TRBJ1-2, with D hard to call. CDR1 and CDR2 from the germline V gene are MNHNS and SASEGT. The CDR3 contains 13 residues. V lost 2 bases to trimming and J lost 0 bases, with 4 bases between them. DNA for the CDR3: TGTGCCAGCAGTGAAAGGTCTAACTATGGCTACACCTTC. This sequence encodes CASSERSNYGYTF.

V is TRBV5-1 and J is TRBJ2-3; D could derive from TRBD1 or TRBD2 (6 bases each). Germline V gene lookup returns CDR1 SGHRS and CDR2 YFSETQ. Trimming shortened V by 4 bases and J by 5 bases, and 17 bases separated the two germline ends. The CDR3 spans 15 residues. DNA of the CDR3: TGCGCCAGCAGCCCCGGGGGCAGTCAAGGAGATACGCAGTATTTT. It translates to CASSPGGSQGDTQYF.

The CDR3 loop reads CASRLAGDLEDTQYF. CDR3 nucleotides: TGCGCCAGCAGATTAGCGGGGGACCTAGAAGATACGCAGTATTTT. The V gene is TRBV5-1, the J gene TRBJ2-3; 9 bases match TRBD2. The germline gives CDR1 SGHRS, CDR2 YFSETQ. This CDR3 has 15 amino acids. V was clipped by 5 bases and J by 5 bases; unmatched bases: 9.

The genes are TRBV5-1 and TRBJ2-7; 8 nucleotides match TRBD2. The V gene's germline CDR1 is SGHRS and CDR2 YFSETQ. V dropped 6 bases and J dropped 3; count of bases not matched to a gene: 14. This CDR3 is 16 amino acids long. The CDR3 DNA sequence: TGCGCCAGCACCGCACGGGAGGGAGCCCCTGTCTACGAGCAGTACTTC. It yields the protein CASTAREGAPVYEQYF.

V usage is TRBV7-6 and J usage is TRBJ2-1; D ambiguous. Germline-derived CDR1 and CDR2 are SGHVS and FNYEAQ. The germline V and J ends were trimmed by 2 bases and 0 bases, with 8 bases remaining between them. The CDR3 contains 15 residues. DNA for the CDR3: TGTGCCAGCAGCTTACGCCAGAGCTCCTACAATGAGCAGTTCTTC. The encoded protein is CASSLRQSSYNEQFF.

This chain joins TRBV19 and TRBJ1-4; TRBD1 aligns across 7 bases. Trimming cost V 4 bases and J 5 bases; bases outside gene matches: 7. Germline V gene lookup returns CDR1 LNHDA and CDR2 SQIVND (reference sequence). The CDR3 spans 15 residues. In DNA form, the CDR3 reads TGTGCCAGTAGTAGATCCGGGACAGTCAATGAAAAACTGTTTTTT. Translation gives CASSRSGTVNEKLFF.

V gene TRBV7-2 combines with J gene TRBJ2-3, with TRBD2 matching 9 bases. CDR1 is SGHTA and CDR2 is FQGNSA in the germline V gene. Losses at the gene ends were 3 bases for V and 3 bases for J; bases not matched to a gene: 4. CDR3 size: 15 residues. The CDR3 reads CASSFNAGGTDTQYF. CDR3 nucleotide sequence: TGTGCCAGCAGCTTTAATGCGGGGGGGACAGATACGCAGTATTTT.

This clone was detected only once. The V and J genes are TRBV19 and TRBJ2-7; 8 nucleotides align to TRBD2. This CDR3 contains 12 residues. V was pared by 8 bases and J by 6 bases, with 6 bases of the junction left unmatched. Germline lookup yields CDR1 LNHDA and CDR2 SQIVND (reference sequence). The CDR3 DNA reads TGTGCCAGTGGGACTAGAGCACGCGAGCAGTACTTC. Encoded protein: CASGTRAREQYF.

V and J are TRBV7-2 and TRBJ2-1; D is unresolved. CDR1 and CDR2 from the germline V gene are SGHTA and FQGNSA. Trimming took off 2 bases at V and 5 bases at J, with 10 bases between the two ends. This CDR3 is 14 amino acids long. CDR3 sequence (DNA): TGTGCCAGCAGCTTATTCCAACACCACAATGAGCAGTTCTTC. As protein: CASSLFQHHNEQFF.

J is TRBJ2-1 and V is TRBV15; 7 nucleotides match TRBD2. The V and J ends lost 8 bases and 2 bases, in that order; junction bases with no gene match: 9. This CDR3 has 15 residues. Germline V gene data show CDR1 as LNHNV and CDR2 as YYDKDF (reference sequence). The CDR3 is CATGELGGAYNEQFF. CDR3 DNA: TGTGCCACCGGAGAGCTGGGGGGGGCCTACAATGAGCAGTTCTTC.

This clone was counted between two and nine times. The chain carries TRBV5-4 and TRBJ1-1; a weak D match, TRBD1 (5 bases). Looked up from germline, CDR1 is SGHNT and CDR2 is YYREEE (reference sequence). V was pared by 4 bases and J by 4 bases, with 14 bases between. The CDR3 has 14 residues. CDR3 residues: CASSRGVLGTEAFF. Here the CDR3 DNA reads TGTGCCAGCAGCCGAGGGGTTTTGGGCACTGAAGCTTTCTTT.

The rearrangement uses TRBV7-6 and TRBJ2-5; D may be TRBD2 (7 bases). Trimming shortened V by 5 bases and J by 5 bases, and 18 bases separated the two germline ends. This CDR3 comprises 15 residues. CDR1 is SGHVS and CDR2 is FNYEAQ in the germline V gene. The CDR3 DNA reads TGTGCCAGCAGCCCACGGGGGGCCGAAGCGGAGACCCAGTACTTC. It yields the protein CASSPRGAEAETQYF. Supplemented by reference TRBV7-6 and TRBJ2-5, the full variable domain reads GAGVSQSPRYKVTKRGQDVALRCDPISGHVSLYWYRQALGQGPEFLTYFNYEAQQDKSGLPNDRFSAERPEGSISTLTIQRTEQRDSAMYRCASSPRGAEAETQYFGPGTRLLVL.

Comment on this clone: One end of the junction does not line up with germline, which may come from a read error. Additional DNA sequences in this sample encode the identical CDR3. This chain uses TRBV4-1 with TRBJ2-5; D is ambiguous. Per the germline V gene, CDR1 is MGHRA and CDR2 is YSYEKL. The length of the CDR3 is 13 residues. DNA for the CDR3: TGCGCCAGCCAAGAGCCAGGTCAAGAGACCCAATACTTC. Translating gives CASQEPGQETQYF.

V usage is TRBV6-4 and J usage is TRBJ1-1, with D unresolved. The CDR3 runs to 13 residues. CDR1 is MRHNA and CDR2 is SNTAGT in the germline V gene. The V end lost 4 bases, the J end lost 1 base, and 7 bases lay between the germline ends. CDR3 sequence: CASSAQENTEAFF. CDR3 in DNA: TGTGCCAGCAGTGCGCAGGAGAACACTGAAGCTTTCTTT.

V usage is TRBV24-1 and J usage is TRBJ1-2; D is unclear. The germline gives CDR1 KGHDR, CDR2 SFDVKD. Trimming pared 7 bases from V and 4 bases from J, leaving 12 bases between. This CDR3 comprises 13 residues. The CDR3 DNA reads TGTGCCACCAGGAGAGTGAAGGCCTATGGCTACACCTTC. Translating it yields CATRRVKAYGYTF.

V is TRBV4-3 and J is TRBJ1-1; no clear D gene. The ends were cut back, 0 bases at V and 3 bases at J, with 5 bases in the middle. Germline V CDR1 and CDR2: LGHNA, YSLEER. The CDR3 length is 13 residues. CDR3 nucleotides: TGCGCCAGCAGCCAAGATCCTGACACTGAAGCTTTCTTT. Translation gives CASSQDPDTEAFF.

The chain couples TRBV4-1 to TRBJ2-7; no definite D call. V was cut by 1 base and J by 0 bases, with 10 bases left in between. The CDR3 contains 15 residues. CDR1 is MGHRA and CDR2 is YSYEKL in the germline V gene. The CDR3 spells CASSQVYASSYEQYF. Written as DNA, the CDR3 is TGCGCCAGCAGCCAAGTTTACGCGAGCTCCTACGAGCAGTACTTC.

The genes are TRBV5-6 and TRBJ1-5, with TRBD1 matching 8 bases. After removal of 3 bases from V and 0 bases from J, the junction contained 2 bases not matched to a gene. The CDR3 is 15 residues long. Germline V gene lookup returns CDR1 SGHDT and CDR2 YYEEEE. CDR3 DNA: TGTGCCAGCAGCTCGACAGGGGATAGCAATCAGCCCCAGCATTTT. Encoded protein: CASSSTGDSNQPQHF.

The gene calls are TRBV29-1 and TRBJ2-5; 8 bases fit TRBD2. From germline, CDR1 is SQVTM and CDR2 ANQGSEA. V trimming: 6 bases; J trimming: 5 bases; junction bases outside the gene matches: 14. The CDR3 covers 15 residues. CDR3 DNA sequence: TGCAGCGTCGAAACCTCGGGGGGGCGGTGGGAGACCCAGTACTTC. This gives the protein CSVETSGGRWETQYF.

This clone was found once. This chain uses TRBV5-6 with TRBJ1-2, with no clear D. Per germline, CDR1 SGHDT and CDR2 YYEEEE. The CDR3 loop spans 14 amino acids. The V and J ends lost 1 base and 4 bases respectively, with 11 bases between them. CDR3: CASSLNGWIYGYTF. CDR3 coding DNA: TGTGCCAGCAGCTTGAACGGCTGGATCTATGGCTACACCTTC.

The chain joins TRBV5-1 to TRBJ1-6; D is possibly TRBD1 (5 bases). Germline V lookup: CDR1 SGHRS, CDR2 YFSETQ. The CDR3 consists of 14 residues. V gave up 3 bases and J gave up 8 bases, with 12 bases separating them. The CDR3 spells CASSSGRGDSPLHF. CDR3 DNA: TGCGCCAGCAGCTCGGGACGGGGCGATTCACCCCTCCACTTT.

This chain connects TRBV7-9 to TRBJ2-7, with a weak D call TRBD2 (5 bases). The CDR3 is 15 residues long. V dropped 5 bases and J dropped 3 bases, with 17 bases sitting between them. Germline lookup yields CDR1 SEHNR and CDR2 FQNEAQ (reference sequence). CDR3 in amino acids: CASSPGLPSIYEQYF. The CDR3 nucleotides are TGTGCCAGCAGCCCCGGACTCCCTTCTATCTACGAGCAGTACTTC.